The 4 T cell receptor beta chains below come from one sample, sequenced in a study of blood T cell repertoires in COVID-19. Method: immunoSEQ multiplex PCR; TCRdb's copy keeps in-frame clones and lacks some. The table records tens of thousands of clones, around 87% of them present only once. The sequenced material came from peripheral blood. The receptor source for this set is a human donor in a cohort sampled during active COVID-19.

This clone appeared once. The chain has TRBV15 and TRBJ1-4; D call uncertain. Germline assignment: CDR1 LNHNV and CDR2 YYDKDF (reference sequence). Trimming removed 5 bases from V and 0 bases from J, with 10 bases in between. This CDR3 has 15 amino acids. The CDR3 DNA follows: TGTGCCACCAGCGGTGCGGGAGCAACTAATGAAAAACTGTTTTTT. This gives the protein CATSGAGATNEKLFF. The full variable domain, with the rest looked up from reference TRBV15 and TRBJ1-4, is DAMVIQNPRYQVTQFGKPVTLSCSQTLNHNVMYWYQQKSSQAPKLLFHYYDKDFNNEADTPDNFQSRRPNTSFCFLDIRSPGLGDTAMYLCATSGAGATNEKLFFGSGTQLSVL.

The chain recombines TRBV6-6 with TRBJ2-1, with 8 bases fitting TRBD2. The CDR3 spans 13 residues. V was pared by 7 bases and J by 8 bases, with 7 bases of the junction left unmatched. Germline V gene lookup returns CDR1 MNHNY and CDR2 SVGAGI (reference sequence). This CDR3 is CASKSGGGDEQFF. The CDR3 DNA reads TGTGCCAGCAAATCCGGGGGGGGAGATGAGCAGTTCTTC.

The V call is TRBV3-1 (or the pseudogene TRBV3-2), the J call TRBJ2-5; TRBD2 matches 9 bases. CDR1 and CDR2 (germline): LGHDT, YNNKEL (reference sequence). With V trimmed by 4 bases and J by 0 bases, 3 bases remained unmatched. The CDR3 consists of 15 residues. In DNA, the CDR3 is TGTGCCAGCAGCCTCGGACTAGCGTACCAAGAGACCCAGTACTTC. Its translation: CASSLGLAYQETQYF.

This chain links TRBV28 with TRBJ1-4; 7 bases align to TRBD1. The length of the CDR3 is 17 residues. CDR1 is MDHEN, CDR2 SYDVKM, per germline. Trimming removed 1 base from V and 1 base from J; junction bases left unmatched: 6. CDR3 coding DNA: TGTGCCAGCAGTTTATTGGGACAGACGCTAACTAATGAAAAACTGTTTTTT. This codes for CASSLLGQTLTNEKLFF.